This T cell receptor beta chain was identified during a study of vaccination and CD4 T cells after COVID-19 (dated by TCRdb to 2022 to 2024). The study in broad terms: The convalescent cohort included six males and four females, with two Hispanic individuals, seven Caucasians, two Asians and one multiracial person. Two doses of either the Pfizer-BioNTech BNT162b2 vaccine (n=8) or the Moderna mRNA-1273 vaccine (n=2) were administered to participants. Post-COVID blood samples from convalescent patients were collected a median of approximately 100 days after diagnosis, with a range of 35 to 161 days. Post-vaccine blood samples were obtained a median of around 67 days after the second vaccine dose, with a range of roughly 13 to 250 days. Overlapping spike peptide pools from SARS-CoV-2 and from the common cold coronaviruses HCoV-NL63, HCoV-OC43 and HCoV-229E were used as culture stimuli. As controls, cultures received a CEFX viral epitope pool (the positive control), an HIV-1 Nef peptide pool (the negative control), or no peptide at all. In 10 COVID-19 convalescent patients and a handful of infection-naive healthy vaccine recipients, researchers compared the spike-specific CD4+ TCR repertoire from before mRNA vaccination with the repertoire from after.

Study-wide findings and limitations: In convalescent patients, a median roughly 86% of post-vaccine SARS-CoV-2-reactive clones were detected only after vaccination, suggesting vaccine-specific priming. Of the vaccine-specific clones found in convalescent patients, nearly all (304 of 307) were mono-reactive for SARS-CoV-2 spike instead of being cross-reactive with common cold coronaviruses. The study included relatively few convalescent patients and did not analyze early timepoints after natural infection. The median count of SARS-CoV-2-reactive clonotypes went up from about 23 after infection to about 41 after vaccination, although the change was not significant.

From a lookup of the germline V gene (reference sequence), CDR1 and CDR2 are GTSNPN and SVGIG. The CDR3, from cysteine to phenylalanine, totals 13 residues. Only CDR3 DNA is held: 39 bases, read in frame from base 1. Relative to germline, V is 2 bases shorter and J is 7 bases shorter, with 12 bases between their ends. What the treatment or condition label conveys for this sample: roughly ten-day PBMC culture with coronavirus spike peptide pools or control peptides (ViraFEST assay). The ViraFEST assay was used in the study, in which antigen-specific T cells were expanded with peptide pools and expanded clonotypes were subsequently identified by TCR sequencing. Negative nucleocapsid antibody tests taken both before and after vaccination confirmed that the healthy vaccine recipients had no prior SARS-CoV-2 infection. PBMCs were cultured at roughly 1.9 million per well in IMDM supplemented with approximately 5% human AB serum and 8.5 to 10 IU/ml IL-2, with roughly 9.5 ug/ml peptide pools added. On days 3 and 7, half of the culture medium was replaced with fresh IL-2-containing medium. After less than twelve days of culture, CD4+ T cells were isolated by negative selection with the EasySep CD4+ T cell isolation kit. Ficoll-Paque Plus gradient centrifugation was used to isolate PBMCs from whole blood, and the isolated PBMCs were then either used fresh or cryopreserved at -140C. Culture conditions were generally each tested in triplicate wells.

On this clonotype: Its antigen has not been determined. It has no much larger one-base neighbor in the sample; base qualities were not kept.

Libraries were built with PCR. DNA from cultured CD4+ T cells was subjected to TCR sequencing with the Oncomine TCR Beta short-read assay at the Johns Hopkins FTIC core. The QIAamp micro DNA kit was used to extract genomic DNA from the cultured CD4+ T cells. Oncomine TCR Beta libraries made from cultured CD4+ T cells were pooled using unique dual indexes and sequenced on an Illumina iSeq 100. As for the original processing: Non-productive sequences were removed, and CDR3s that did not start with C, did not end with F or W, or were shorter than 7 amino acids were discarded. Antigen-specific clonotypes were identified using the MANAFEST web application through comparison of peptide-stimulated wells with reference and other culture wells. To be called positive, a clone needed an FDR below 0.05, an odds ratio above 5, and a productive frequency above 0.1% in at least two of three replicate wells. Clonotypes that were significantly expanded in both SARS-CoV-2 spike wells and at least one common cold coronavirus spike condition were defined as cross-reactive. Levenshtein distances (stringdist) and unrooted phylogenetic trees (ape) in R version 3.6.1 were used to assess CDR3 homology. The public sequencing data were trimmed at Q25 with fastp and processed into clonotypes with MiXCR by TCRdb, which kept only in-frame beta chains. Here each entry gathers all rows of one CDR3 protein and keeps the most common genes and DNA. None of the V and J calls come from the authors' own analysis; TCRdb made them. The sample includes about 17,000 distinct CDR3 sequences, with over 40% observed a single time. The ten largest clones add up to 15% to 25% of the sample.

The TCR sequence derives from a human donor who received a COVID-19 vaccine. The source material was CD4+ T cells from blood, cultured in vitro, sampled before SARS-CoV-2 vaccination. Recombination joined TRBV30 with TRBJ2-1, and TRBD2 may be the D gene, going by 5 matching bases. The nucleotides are TGTGCCTGGAGTCCGGGCGGGCCAAATGAGCAGTTCTTC. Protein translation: CAWSPGGPNEQFF.